This is a list of T cell receptor beta chains from one sample in a study of monozygotic twins with inflammatory bowel disease. Each CDR3 protein gets one entry in TCRdb, which reprocessed the 5' RACE reads and gives no DNA. This sample carries 420,000 or so distinct CDR3 sequences, with around 2.4% going to the ten biggest clones. Sequencing used blood. All receptors derive from a human donor with ulcerative colitis or Crohn's disease, or a healthy co-twin of an affected twin (not recorded which). Each CDR3 is given with its conserved first and last residue. Fields, in order: CDR3 length, J gene, V gene, CDR3 protein.

CDR3 length: 15; J gene: TRBJ1-1; V gene: TRBV7-2; CDR3 protein: CASSLRDSPNTEAFF
CDR3 length: 11; J gene: TRBJ2-3; V gene: TRBV7-2; CDR3 protein: CASSSAGTQYF
CDR3 length: 14; J gene: TRBJ2-3; V gene: TRBV15; CDR3 protein: CATSRETYTDTQYF
CDR3 length: 12; J gene: TRBJ1-5; V gene: TRBV29-1; CDR3 protein: CSVGGDNQPQHF
CDR3 length: 16; J gene: TRBJ2-4; V gene: TRBV5-1; CDR3 protein: CASSLAPGQSQNIQYF
CDR3 length: 13; J gene: TRBJ2-5; V gene: TRBV20-1; CDR3 protein: CSANIRIQETQYF
CDR3 length: 17; J gene: TRBJ2-7; V gene: TRBV2; CDR3 protein: CASRKGSSGTRVYEQYF
CDR3 length: 14; J gene: TRBJ1-2; V gene: TRBV5-1; CDR3 protein: CASSREGQQYGYTF
CDR3 length: 13; J gene: TRBJ1-1; V gene: TRBV19; CDR3 protein: CAAGTGRDTEAFF
CDR3 length: 14; J gene: TRBJ2-7; V gene: TRBV20-1; CDR3 protein: CSASRQAPSYEQYF
CDR3 length: 13; J gene: TRBJ1-1; V gene: TRBV5-5; CDR3 protein: CASSFNRNTEAFF
CDR3 length: 16; J gene: TRBJ1-1; V gene: TRBV11-2; CDR3 protein: CASSLGLGGQNTEAFF
CDR3 length: 14; J gene: TRBJ1-1; V gene: TRBV5-1; CDR3 protein: CASSFGRGRTEAFF
CDR3 length: 14; J gene: TRBJ1-4; V gene: TRBV25-1; CDR3 protein: CASSESGNNEKLFF
CDR3 length: 15; J gene: TRBJ2-5; V gene: TRBV5-1; CDR3 protein: CTSSLGGALQETQYF
CDR3 length: 15; J gene: TRBJ2-2; V gene: TRBV5-1; CDR3 protein: CASSIYRPNTGELFF
CDR3 length: 13; J gene: TRBJ1-1; V gene: TRBV7-9; CDR3 protein: CASSPGQYEEAFF
CDR3 length: 14; J gene: TRBJ1-1; V gene: TRBV5-1; CDR3 protein: CASSEGSPNTEAFF
CDR3 length: 15; J gene: TRBJ1-2; V gene: TRBV10-3; CDR3 protein: CAISHLQGAGYGYTF
CDR3 length: 13; J gene: TRBJ1-2; V gene: TRBV28; CDR3 protein: CASSSSENYGYTF
CDR3 length: 14; J gene: TRBJ2-7; V gene: TRBV3-1; CDR3 protein: CASSLQGGVYEQYF
CDR3 length: 15; J gene: TRBJ2-7; V gene: TRBV29-1; CDR3 protein: CSVESGQGGSYEQYF
CDR3 length: 14; J gene: TRBJ2-7; V gene: TRBV12-3/TRBV12-4; CDR3 protein: CASSRQTGPYEQYF
CDR3 length: 14; J gene: TRBJ2-5; V gene: TRBV19; CDR3 protein: CASSGTFIPETQYF